This TCR beta chain was retrieved from a study of blood T cells in healthy people across ages. This clonotype occurred a few times. A sample-barcoded 5' primer and a J-beta primer mix were used in a second PCR of roughly 7 to 12 cycles. With 12 random nucleotides, a template-switch adaptor tagged each individual cDNA molecule. Every sample produced at least 2.5 million CDR3-containing paired-end reads. TCRdb analysed the 5' RACE reads with MiXCR anew, one entry per CDR3 protein. Here the sample spans hundreds of thousands of distinct CDR3 sequences, 25% to 35% being singletons. Donors gave roughly 10 milliliters of peripheral blood apiece. This CDR3 comprises 15 residues. The V gene lost 1 base and the J gene lost 0 bases, with 9 bases spanning the gap.

This receptor was identified in a woman of 80 years or more in good health. The sample consisted of blood. The chain employs TRBV12-3 or TRBV12-4 and TRBJ1-1, with D uncertain. CDR3 sequence reads: CASSLEGFMNTEAFF. The CDR3 nucleotides read TGTGCCAGCAGTTTAGAGGGATTCATGAACACTGAAGCTTTCTTT.